Included here is one TCR beta chain sequence, with context. This sample was included in a study of blood T cell repertoires in COVID-19. Study summary: PBMCs, B-cell-depleted T cells, or T cells were the source of the cDNA or gDNA that made up the material.

Profiling relied on immunoSEQ multiplex PCR, and the TCRdb table lists in-frame clones only, not all of them. Among 100,000 to 150,000 clones listed, about 86% were seen once. Clinical history reported by participants formed the basis on which cohorts were assigned. The CDR3 sequence is 17 residues long. J was trimmed by 5 bases and V by 4 bases; bases with no gene match: 13. Germline V lookup: CDR1 MNHEY, CDR2 SMNVEV (reference sequence). The sequence derives from a man aged 35-49 years with acute COVID-19. V usage is TRBV27 and J usage is TRBJ2-5; the match to TRBD2 covers 10 bases. Sequences were obtained from PBMCs or T cells enriched from blood (not recorded which). The CDR3 sequence is CASSSSGSKGVLETQYF. The CDR3 coding sequence is TGTGCCAGCAGTTCTAGCGGGAGTAAGGGCGTCCTGGAGACCCAGTACTTC.